This TCR beta chain was recorded in a study of blood T cell repertoires in COVID-19. Study information: Specimens from acute and convalescent COVID-19 originated in the United States, Italy and Spain.

The authors' processing: Amplifying reference gene primers gave estimates of nucleated cell counts. This table comes from immunoSEQ multiplex PCR, and its TCRdb copy is limited to in-frame clones, with some not included. The DNA was the basis for D and trimming; V, J and clone size are from that table. The repertoire holds nearly 95,000 clones, with roughly 90% as singletons. Trimming pared 0 bases from V and 4 bases from J, leaving 19 bases between. Germline V lookup: CDR1 MNHNS, CDR2 SASEGT. The CDR3 runs 17 residues. Sequenced material: peripheral blood. V usage is TRBV6-1 and J usage is TRBJ2-7, with D perhaps TRBD2 (7 bases). The receptor was derived from a human donor with active COVID-19. The donor label of this sample is uncertain. CDR3 sequence: CASSEASAQGGAYEQYF. CDR3 in DNA: TGTGCCAGCAGTGAAGCCTCCGCACAGGGAGGGGCATACGAGCAGTACTTC.